This TCR beta chain originates from a study of T cells expressing NK-cell markers. In the study overall: Sequencing covered eight donors, seven HCMV-seropositive and one seronegative. General study results and limits: Four donors showed these clonotypes also leading the CD3+CD56-NKG2C+ fraction.

5'RACE template switching with UMIs generated TCR beta cDNA. TCRdb reprocessed the 5' RACE reads, with one entry per CDR3 protein and no DNA. Recorded for this sample: about 260,000 distinct CDR3 sequences. CDR3 length equals 15 residues. About this clonotype: The antigen is unknown.

The chain is built from TRBV12-3 or TRBV12-4 and TRBJ1-5. The sequence was obtained from a woman between 18 and 69 years old in good health. Material: blood T cells: a sorted CD56 or NKG2C T cell subset, CD4+ or CD8+ T cells, or bulk PBMC T cells (not recorded which). CDR3 protein: CASSLNRVGNQPQHF.